The rows below give T cell receptor beta chains drawn from one sample of a study of cytomegalovirus exposure and HLA in healthy donors. Libraries were prepared by immunoSEQ multiplex PCR; TCRdb keeps only in-frame clonotypes and omits some of them. The sample includes 90,000 or so clones, around 74% seen only once; the top ten take about 9.4%. Specimen: PBMCs. Receptors were obtained from a man aged 25-45 years in good health and CMV-seropositive. Each CDR3 is given with its conserved first and last residue. The order of the fields is J gene, clone size, V gene, D gene, CDR3 DNA, CDR3 protein. The D gene is left open where the match is weak. Part of the rows lack a size; the others show once, few, many or a class for expanded clones.

J: TRBJ1-5
size: .
V: TRBV5-5
D: .
DNA: TGTGCCAGCAGCTTGGTAGCAGGGCCTAACAATCAGCCCCAGCATTTT
CDR3: CASSLVAGPNNQPQHF

J: TRBJ1-4
size: .
V: TRBV11-3
D: TRBD1
DNA: TGTGCCAGCAGCCCCGGGACAGGGGGCGGTGAAAAACTGTTTTTT
CDR3: CASSPGTGGGEKLFF

J: TRBJ2-3
size: few
V: TRBV19
D: TRBD1
DNA: TGTGCCAGTAGTATCCGACAGGGGAATCCACCAGATACGCAGTATTTT
CDR3: CASSIRQGNPPDTQYF

J: TRBJ2-5
size: .
V: TRBV2
D: TRBD1
DNA: TGTGCCAGCAAGGACAGGGGGCTTCAAGAGACCCAGTACTTC
CDR3: CASKDRGLQETQYF

J: TRBJ1-1
size: .
V: TRBV19
D: .
DNA: TGTGCCAGTAGGAAGCAGGATGGAAGGACTGAAGCTTTCTTT
CDR3: CASRKQDGRTEAFF

J: TRBJ2-5
size: .
V: TRBV5-6
D: .
DNA: TGTGCCAGCAGCCCCTCGGACACCCAGCCGGTACAAGAGACCCAGTACTTC
CDR3: CASSPSDTQPVQETQYF

J: TRBJ2-7
size: few
V: TRBV18
D: .
DNA: TGTGCCAGCTCACCACCCGCGGGGGCCGCTTACGAGCAGTACTTC
CDR3: CASSPPAGAAYEQYF

J: TRBJ2-1
size: .
V: TRBV6-5
D: .
DNA: TGTGCCAGCAGTTACGGGGGGGGGCGGACAAATGAGCAGTTCTTC
CDR3: CASSYGGGRTNEQFF

J: TRBJ1-5
size: .
V: TRBV27
D: .
DNA: TGTGCCAGCAGCTCATCAGGGGTGGGACAGCCCCAGCATTTT
CDR3: CASSSSGVGQPQHF

J: TRBJ1-4
size: .
V: TRBV15
D: .
DNA: TGTGCCACCAGCAGGCTAATTGCTGCAACTAATGAAAAACTGTTTTTT
CDR3: CATSRLIAATNEKLFF

J: TRBJ1-5
size: few
V: TRBV19
D: TRBD1
DNA: TGTGCCAGTAGTGCGGGACAGATAGTTTATAGCAATCAGCCCCAGCATTTT
CDR3: CASSAGQIVYSNQPQHF

J: TRBJ2-6
size: few
V: TRBV6-5
D: .
DNA: TGTGCCAGCAGTTCTACAGGAGCAGGGGCCAACGTCCTGACTTTC
CDR3: CASSSTGAGANVLTF

J: TRBJ2-5
size: once
V: TRBV29-1
D: .
DNA: TGCAGCGTTAACAGATTAGAAGAGACCCAGTACTTC
CDR3: CSVNRLEETQYF

J: TRBJ2-5
size: .
V: TRBV5-6
D: TRBD2
DNA: TGTGCCAGCAGCTTATGGTTGGATAGCGGGTTACAAGAGACCCAGTACTTC
CDR3: CASSLWLDSGLQETQYF

J: TRBJ1-2
size: .
V: TRBV7-8
D: TRBD1
DNA: TGTGCCAGCAGCTTAGAAGGGGGCACCCCCTATGGCTACACCTTC
CDR3: CASSLEGGTPYGYTF

J: TRBJ2-2
size: .
V: TRBV7-9
D: TRBD1
DNA: TGTTCCAGCAGCTCAGACAGGGGCGGCACCGGGGAGCTGTTTTTT
CDR3: CSSSSDRGGTGELFF

J: TRBJ1-3
size: .
V: TRBV2
D: TRBD1
DNA: TGTGCCAGCAGTCCAGAACAGGGGGAGACCGGAAACACCATATATTTT
CDR3: CASSPEQGETGNTIYF

J: TRBJ1-1
size: few
V: TRBV30
D: TRBD1
DNA: TGTGCCTGGAAGACAGGGAGCGCTGAAGCTTTCTTT
CDR3: CAWKTGSAEAFF

J: TRBJ1-6
size: few
V: TRBV18
D: .
DNA: TGTGCCAGCTCACCATCTCTTAATTCACCCCTCCACTTT
CDR3: CASSPSLNSPLHF

J: TRBJ1-5
size: many
V: TRBV19
D: TRBD1
DNA: TGTGCCAGTAGCAGGGGGTATAGCAATCAGCCCCAGCATTTT
CDR3: CASSRGYSNQPQHF

J: TRBJ2-2
size: .
V: TRBV4-1
D: .
DNA: TGCGCCAGCAGCCGAACAGGGACCGGGGAGCTGTTTTTT
CDR3: CASSRTGTGELFF

J: TRBJ2-5
size: .
V: TRBV7-8
D: .
DNA: TGTGCCAGCAGCTTACCCCCCGGGGGGCCAGGAGTTCAAGAGACCCAGTACTTC
CDR3: CASSLPPGGPGVQETQYF